The sequence of this T cell receptor beta chain was determined in a study of monozygotic twins with inflammatory bowel disease. Each CDR3 protein gets one entry in TCRdb, which reprocessed the 5' RACE reads and gives no DNA. This sample contains over 100,000 distinct CDR3 sequences. The V gene's germline CDR1 is KGHDR and CDR2 SFDVKD. The CDR3 consists of 14 residues. The sequence was obtained from a human donor with ulcerative colitis or Crohn's disease, or a healthy co-twin of an affected twin (not recorded which). The gene calls are TRBV24-1 and TRBJ2-1; TCRdb indicates TRBD2, and absent DNA this call remains unverified. Sample: blood. The CDR3 sequence is CATSPTGGPREQFF.